These 26 T cell receptor beta chains came from one sample sequenced in a study of T and B cells in COVID-19 patients. Multiplex PCR with BIOMED2 TRB-A/B primer pools amplified TRB rearrangements. One entry per CDR3 protein results from TCRdb running MiXCR on the multiplex PCR reads. Altogether 450 to 700 distinct CDR3 sequences are present, roughly a fifth being singletons, with the ten largest covering approximately 35%. From blood, about 240-550 ng of genomic DNA served as TRB template. Specimen: blood. The origin of the receptors is a human donor with active COVID-19.

By sample fraction, this clonotype is medium-sized. V usage is TRBV4-2 and J usage is TRBJ2-7, with 7 bases that match TRBD2. CDR3 length: 15 amino acids. In germline, CDR1 is LGHNA, CDR2 YNFKEQ. V trimming: 3 bases; J trimming: 4 bases; junction bases outside the gene matches: 9. CDR3: CASSQEVTSWYEQYF. The CDR3 DNA reads TGTGCCAGCAGCCAGGAAGTGACTAGCTGGTACGAGCAGTACTTC.

This rearrangement joins TRBV20-1 to TRBJ1-2; no firm D call. Germline V gives CDR1 DFQATT, CDR2 SNEGSKA (reference sequence). The CDR3 consists of 13 residues. V was pared by 4 bases and J by 8 bases, with 17 bases between. CDR3 sequence: CSANLLREGGYTF. As DNA, the CDR3 is TGCAGTGCTAATCTCCTCCGAGAAGGAGGCTACACCTTC.

About this clonotype: A much larger clone lies a single base off, so this may be a read error. The chain is built from TRBV15 and TRBJ1-1; D gene uncertain. This CDR3 is built from 14 residues. Germline CDR1 reads LNHNV; CDR2 reads YYDKDF (reference sequence). Deletions cut 0 bases from V and 6 bases from J, with 11 bases between. CDR3 sequence reads: CATSRDRWDSEAFF. The CDR3 region has the DNA TGTGCCACCAGCAGAGATAGGTGGGATTCTGAAGCTTTCTTT.

This clonotype is large (0.1 to 1%) within its sample. The chain employs TRBV29-1 and TRBJ2-7; TRBD2 aligns across 10 bases. The CDR3 has 15 residues. Germline V gene sequence: CDR1 SQVTM, CDR2 ANQGSEA. Trimming cost V 4 bases and J 2 bases; bases outside gene matches: 8. In DNA, the CDR3 is TGCAGCGTTGCTGGAGCTAGCGGGGGAACCTACGAGCAGTACTTC. Amino acids: CSVAGASGGTYEQYF.

The chain has TRBV5-6 and TRBJ2-2; 7 nucleotides line up with TRBD2. There are 15 residues in the CDR3. CDR1 SGHDT and CDR2 YYEEEE come from the germline V gene. V dropped 5 bases and J dropped 5; count of bases not matched to a gene: 9. The CDR3: CASRLGGSGTGELFF. Written as DNA, the CDR3 is TGTGCCAGCAGGCTGGGGGGGAGTGGAACCGGGGAGCTGTTTTTT.

In its sample, this clonotype ranks as large. This rearrangement joins TRBV19 to TRBJ2-2, with 16 bases matching TRBD2. The V gene's germline CDR1 is LNHDA and CDR2 SQIVND (reference sequence). This CDR3 is built from 19 residues. Trimming removed 4 bases from V and 4 bases from J; junction bases left unmatched: 9. As DNA, the CDR3 is TGTGCCAGTAGTACTGGGACTAGCGGGGGGGGATGGGGCACCGGGGAGCTGTTTTTT. Translating it yields CASSTGTSGGGWGTGELFF.

The chain joins TRBV20-1 to TRBJ2-7; D possibly corresponds to TRBD2 (5 bases). Germline values: CDR1 DFQATT, CDR2 SNEGSKA (reference sequence). The germline V and J ends were trimmed by 0 bases and 3 bases, with 18 bases remaining between them. This CDR3 spans 16 amino acids. The CDR3 nucleotides are TGCAGTGCTAGAGATCCTTGGACTCACAGCGACTACGAGCAGTACTTC. This translates into CSARDPWTHSDYEQYF.

The chain carries TRBV6-5 and TRBJ2-3; D is tentatively TRBD1 or TRBD2 (6 bases each). Germline-derived CDR1 and CDR2 are MNHEY and SVGAGI. V lost 5 bases and J lost 6, with 18 bases in between. This CDR3 has 15 residues. The CDR3 loop reads CASSEVRGAGDTQYF. The CDR3 nucleotides are TGTGCCAGCAGTGAAGTCAGGGGCGCGGGGGATACGCAGTATTTT.

This clonotype was counted a few times. The V gene is TRBV28, the J gene TRBJ1-4, with 7 positions matching TRBD1. Germline CDR1 and CDR2: MDHEN and SYDVKM. With V trimmed by 3 bases and J by 3 bases, 1 base remained unmatched. The CDR3 loop spans 14 amino acids. The CDR3 protein is CASSLTGPNEKLFF. The CDR3 nucleotides read TGTGCCAGCAGTTTGACAGGGCCTAATGAAAAACTGTTTTTT. Full variable domain (missing parts from reference TRBV28 and TRBJ1-4): DVKVTQSSRYLVKRTGEKVFLECVQDMDHENMFWYRQDPGLGLRLIYFSYDVKMKEKGDIPEGYSVSREKKERFSLILESASTNQTSMYLCASSLTGPNEKLFFGSGTQLSVL.

This clonotype is large in the sample. The V call is TRBV6-5, the J call TRBJ2-5, with 13 bases aligning to TRBD2. V dropped 6 bases and J dropped 5; count of bases not matched to a gene: 6. Germline values: CDR1 MNHEY, CDR2 SVGAGI. The CDR3 sequence is 15 residues long. CDR3 loop: CASRRGTSGAETQYF. CDR3 DNA: TGTGCCAGCAGACGCGGGACTAGCGGGGCTGAGACCCAGTACTTC.

This clonotype qualifies as large. The chain carries TRBV6-1 and TRBJ2-7; no reliable D call. This CDR3 comprises 15 residues. Germline V lookup: CDR1 MNHNS, CDR2 SASEGT. V lost 0 bases and J lost 2, with 11 bases in between. CDR3 region: CASSEATTPTYEQYF. The DNA of the CDR3 is TGTGCCAGCAGTGAAGCGACGACTCCGACCTACGAGCAGTACTTC.

By sample share, this clonotype is medium-sized (0.01 to 0.1%). The chain uses TRBV7-6 and TRBJ1-1; possible D gene TRBD1, 6 bases. Between the trimmed V and J ends, which lost 1 base and 3 bases, there was a span of 18 bases. Germline CDR1 and CDR2: SGHVS and FNYEAQ. The CDR3 runs to 17 residues. CDR3 DNA: TGTGCCAGCAGCTTAGAGCATGGGGGCCTTCGGGACACTGAAGCTTTCTTT. Its translation is CASSLEHGGLRDTEAFF.

This sequence joins TRBV4-1 and TRBJ2-1; a possible D gene is TRBD2 (5 bases). V was trimmed by 1 base and J by 5 bases, leaving 9 bases between them. The germline V gene encodes CDR1 MGHRA and CDR2 YSYEKL. CDR3 length equals 14 residues. The CDR3 sequence is CASSQVEGDNEQFF. The CDR3 DNA is TGCGCCAGCAGCCAAGTTGAGGGCGACAATGAGCAGTTCTTC.

On this clonotype: A read error is possible here, since a much larger clone lies one base away. The J gene is TRBJ2-7, the V gene TRBV20-1, with 8 bases that match TRBD2. The CDR3 consists of 13 residues. Germline V lookup: CDR1 DFQATT, CDR2 SNEGSKA (reference sequence). The chain's CDR3 is CSAPTSVSYERYF. As DNA, the CDR3 is TGCAGTGCCCCGACTAGCGTTTCCTACGAGCGGTACTTC.

By sample share, this clonotype is medium-sized. V gene TRBV12-5 combines with J gene TRBJ2-7; D is undetermined. Germline loops: CDR1 LGHNT, CDR2 FRNRAP. This CDR3 is built from 12 residues. The germline V and J ends were trimmed by 7 bases and 2 bases, with 9 bases remaining between them. In DNA, the CDR3 is TGTGCTAGTGCCCGCGGAGCCTACGAGCAGTACTTC. Translating it yields CASARGAYEQYF.

This clonotype is deemed medium-sized. This rearrangement joins TRBV14 to TRBJ2-7; 8 bases are a match to TRBD2. The length of the CDR3 is 15 residues. Unmatched junction bases numbered 6, after V lost 5 bases and J lost 0 bases. Germline V gene data show CDR1 as SGHDN and CDR2 as FVKESK. Here the CDR3 reads CASSFSGAPSYEQYF. The CDR3 nucleotides are TGTGCCAGCAGCTTTAGCGGGGCACCCTCCTACGAGCAGTACTTC. The full variable domain, with the rest looked up from reference TRBV14 and TRBJ2-7, is EAGVTQFPSHSVIEKGQTVTLRCDPISGHDNLYWYRRVMGKEIKFLLHFVKESKQDESGMPNNRFLAERTGGTYSTLKVQPAELEDSGVYFCASSFSGAPSYEQYFGPGTRLTVT.

This clonotype ranks as medium-sized (0.01 to 0.1%). The V gene is TRBV10-1, the J gene TRBJ2-3; TRBD2 matches at 15 bases. J was trimmed by 1 base and V by 5 bases; bases with no gene match: 4. Germline V gene sequence: CDR1 WNHNN, CDR2 SYGVQD (reference sequence). The CDR3 consists of 17 residues. The CDR3 sequence is CASSQGLAGGRTDTQYF. CDR3 DNA: TGCGCCAGCAGTCAGGGACTAGCGGGAGGCCGCACAGATACGCAGTATTTT.

In this sample, this clonotype is medium-sized. This sequence joins TRBV7-9 and TRBJ2-7, with TRBD1 matching over 10 bases. J lost 0 bases, V lost 5 bases, and 4 bases had no gene match. Germline assignment: CDR1 SEHNR and CDR2 FQNEAQ (reference sequence). The CDR3 extends over 15 amino acids. Written as DNA, the CDR3 is TGTGCCAGCAGCCCCCGGACAGGGGGCTCCTACGAGCAGTACTTC. It encodes CASSPRTGGSYEQYF.

This clonotype is large within its sample. The V and J genes are TRBV15 and TRBJ2-2; 8 bases align to TRBD1. The CDR3 spans 17 residues. Germline V lookup: CDR1 LNHNV, CDR2 YYDKDF (reference sequence). The J segment lost 3 bases and the V segment lost 0 bases, leaving 6 bases of the junction unmatched. The DNA of the CDR3 is TGTGCCACCAGCAGAGATCCTGACAGGGGATACACCGGGGAGCTGTTTTTT. It yields the protein CATSRDPDRGYTGELFF. Complete variable domain (other parts from reference TRBV15 and TRBJ2-2): DAMVIQNPRYQVTQFGKPVTLSCSQTLNHNVMYWYQQKSSQAPKLLFHYYDKDFNNEADTPDNFQSRRPNTSFCFLDIRSPGLGDTAMYLCATSRDPDRGYTGELFFGEGSRLTVL.

This clonotype is labeled large. CDR3 nucleotides: TGTGCCAGCAGCCGGGACAGGGGGAGCTCACCCCTCCACTTT. Its translation: CASSRDRGSSPLHF. This chain uses TRBV6-6 with TRBJ1-6; 11 nucleotides agree with TRBD1. Germline V gene lookup returns CDR1 MNHNY and CDR2 SVGAGI (reference sequence). V lost 6 bases, J lost 10 bases, and 5 bases stayed unmatched. This CDR3 is 14 amino acids long.

In this sample, this clonotype is medium-sized. This sequence joins TRBV20-1 and TRBJ2-2, with D perhaps matching TRBD1 or TRBD2 (6 bases each). The CDR3 has 15 amino acids. V was shortened by 0 bases and J by 0 bases, with 8 bases between the two germline ends. Germline V gene data show CDR1 as DFQATT and CDR2 as SNEGSKA (reference sequence). The CDR3 region is CSAREEGANTGELFF. The CDR3 DNA reads as TGCAGTGCTAGAGAGGAGGGGGCGAACACCGGGGAGCTGTTTTTT.

By share, this clonotype ranks as hyperexpanded. The rearrangement links TRBV19 to TRBJ2-3; D possibly uses TRBD1 or TRBD2 (5 bases each). The CDR3 spans 12 residues. The V gene lost 3 bases and the J gene lost 4 bases, with 5 bases spanning the gap. The germline gives CDR1 LNHDA, CDR2 SQIVND (reference sequence). As DNA, the CDR3 is TGTGCCAGTAGTATGGGACCAGATACGCAGTATTTT. It encodes CASSMGPDTQYF.

The chain has TRBV21-1 and TRBJ2-7. TRBV21-1 is recorded as a pseudogene. This CDR3 is built from 16 residues. CDR3 bases: TGTGCCAGCAACACCTCATTTTACGAGGCCGCCTACGAGCAGTACTTC. This encodes CASNTSFYEAAYEQYF.

Relative to its sample, this clonotype is large. V usage is TRBV5-4 and J usage is TRBJ2-5, with 8 bases matching TRBD1. After removal of 3 bases from V and 1 base from J, the junction contained 8 bases not matched to a gene. From germline, CDR1 is SGHNT and CDR2 YYREEE (reference sequence). This CDR3 has 16 amino acids. The DNA of the CDR3 is TGTGCCAGCAGCTCTACAGGGGGTCGGTTCCAAGAGACCCAGTACTTC. Encoded protein: CASSSTGGRFQETQYF.

This clonotype rates as large (0.1 to 1%). The CDR3 sequence is CASSIKGSDTKQFF. The CDR3 DNA reads as TGTGCCAGTAGTATAAAAGGGTCGGACACCAAGCAGTTCTTC. J is TRBJ2-1 and V is TRBV19, with D perhaps matching TRBD1 (5 bases). This CDR3 has 14 amino acids. Germline-derived CDR1 and CDR2 are LNHDA and SQIVND (reference sequence). Trimming pared 2 bases from V and 11 bases from J, leaving 16 bases between.

This clonotype is termed medium-sized. This sequence joins TRBV20-1 and TRBJ2-3; 10 positions agree with TRBD2. The CDR3 runs to 15 residues. V was pared by 5 bases and J by 4 bases, with 9 bases of the junction left unmatched. CDR1 is DFQATT, CDR2 SNEGSKA, per germline (reference sequence). CDR3 sequence (DNA): TGCAGTGCTTCATCGGCTAGCGGGAGCTCAGATACGCAGTATTTT. Translating gives CSASSASGSSDTQYF.